This T cell receptor beta chain was captured by sequencing in a study of blood T cells in healthy people across ages. The ends lost 7 bases at V and 2 bases at J; junction bases unmatched: 7. This CDR3 is built from 14 residues. Germline V gene lookup returns CDR1 SGHTA and CDR2 FQGNSA. This clonotype was recorded many times. PCR was performed a second time for 7 to 11 cycles using a sample-barcoded 5' primer and a J-beta primer mix. TCRdb reprocessed the 5' RACE reads via MiXCR and lists one record per CDR3 protein. The data show 540,000 or so distinct CDR3 sequences, with less than 60% seen just once and 20% to 25% held by the top ten.

The V gene is TRBV7-2, the J gene TRBJ2-7; TRBD1 agrees at 8 bases. The TCR sequence derives from a man of 80 years or more in good health. The sample comprised blood. In DNA, the CDR3 is TGTGCCAGCACCCCGCAACAGGGGGCCTACGAGCAGTACTTC. Encoded protein: CASTPQQGAYEQYF.